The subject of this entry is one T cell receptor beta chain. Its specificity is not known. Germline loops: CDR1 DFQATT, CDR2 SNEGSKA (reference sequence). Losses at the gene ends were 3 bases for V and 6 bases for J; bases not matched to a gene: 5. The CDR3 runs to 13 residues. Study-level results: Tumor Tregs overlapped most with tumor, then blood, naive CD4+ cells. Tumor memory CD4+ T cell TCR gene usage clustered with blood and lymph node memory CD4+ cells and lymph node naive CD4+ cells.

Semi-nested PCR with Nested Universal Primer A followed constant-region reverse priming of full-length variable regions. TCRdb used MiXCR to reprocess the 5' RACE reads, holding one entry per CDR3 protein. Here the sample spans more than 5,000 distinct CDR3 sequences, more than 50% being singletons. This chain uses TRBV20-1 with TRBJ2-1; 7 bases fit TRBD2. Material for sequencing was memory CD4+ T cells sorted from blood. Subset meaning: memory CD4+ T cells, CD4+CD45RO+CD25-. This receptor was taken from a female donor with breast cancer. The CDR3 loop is CSASGGGSNEQFF. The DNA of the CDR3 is TGCAGTGCTAGCGGGGGAGGGAGCAATGAGCAGTTCTTC.